Following are 26 T cell receptor beta chains from one sample sequenced in a study of blood T cell repertoires in COVID-19. Some clones are missing from TCRdb's copy, which holds only in-frame ones; the method was immunoSEQ multiplex PCR. The data show some 95,000 clones, with 76% seen just once and about 6.5% held by the top ten. The specimen sequenced was peripheral blood. All receptors derive from a man between 65 and 80 years old with acute or convalescent COVID-19.

The sample holds one count of this clone. The rearrangement joins TRBV20-1 to TRBJ1-2, with D maybe TRBD1 (6 bases). Germline values: CDR1 DFQATT, CDR2 SNEGSKA (reference sequence). The V gene lost 8 bases and the J gene lost 2 bases, with 6 bases spanning the gap. This CDR3 contains 10 residues. The CDR3 loop reads CSTGNYGYTF. DNA of the CDR3: TGCAGTACAGGGAACTATGGCTACACCTTC.

The chain uses TRBV18 and TRBJ1-1; D may be TRBD1 (6 bases). CDR3 size: 12 residues. V lost 4 bases to trimming and J lost 7 bases, with 10 bases between them. Per germline, CDR1 KGHSH and CDR2 LQKENI. CDR3 protein: CASSQEGGEAFF. The CDR3 DNA reads TGTGCCAGCTCACAGGAAGGGGGTGAAGCTTTCTTT.

The chain links TRBV7-6 to TRBJ1-1, with 7 bases aligning to TRBD1. CDR1 is SGHVS and CDR2 is FNYEAQ in the germline V gene. This CDR3 has 14 amino acids. The J segment lost 3 bases and the V segment lost 2 bases, leaving 3 bases of the junction unmatched. Here the CDR3 reads CASSLKGADTEAFF. CDR3 DNA sequence: TGTGCCAGCAGCTTAAAGGGGGCGGACACTGAAGCTTTCTTT.

This clone was counted once. The chain employs TRBV18 and TRBJ2-5; 7 nucleotides line up with TRBD2. Germline loops: CDR1 KGHSH, CDR2 LQKENI. The CDR3 has 15 residues. V was clipped by 6 bases and J by 5 bases; unmatched bases: 12. CDR3: CASSPMAGVRETQYF. The CDR3 nucleotides read TGTGCCAGCTCTCCGATGGCGGGAGTAAGGGAGACCCAGTACTTC.

V is TRBV5-1 and J is TRBJ2-5, with 9 nucleotides matching TRBD1. The ends lost 4 bases at V and 5 bases at J; junction bases unmatched: 3. The germline gives CDR1 SGHRS, CDR2 YFSETQ. The CDR3 has 13 amino acids. The CDR3 sequence is CASSRTGAETQYF. In DNA, the CDR3 is TGCGCCAGCAGCCGGACAGGGGCCGAGACCCAGTACTTC. The full variable domain, rest sourced from reference TRBV5-1 and TRBJ2-5, is KAGVTQTPRYLIKTRGQQVTLSCSPISGHRSVSWYQQTPGQGLQFLFEYFSETQRNKGNFPGRFSGRQFSNSRSEMNVSTLELGDSALYLCASSRTGAETQYFGPGTRLLVL.

The CDR3 nucleotides are TGTGCCAGCAGTTTGGAGGGGACGTATGGCTACACCTTC. It codes for CASSLEGTYGYTF. This chain joins TRBV6-6 and TRBJ1-2; tentative D call: TRBD1 (5 bases). Trimming shortened V by 4 bases and J by 5 bases, and 11 bases separated the two germline ends. The CDR3 consists of 13 residues. From germline, CDR1 is MNHNY and CDR2 SVGAGI (reference sequence).

This rearrangement joins TRBV2 to TRBJ1-4; no definite D call. The CDR3 is 13 residues long. Germline assignment: CDR1 SNHLY and CDR2 FYNNEI. The V end was cut by 4 bases, the J end by 8 bases, with 11 bases between. CDR3 amino acids: CASSVGPREKLFF. The CDR3 DNA sequence: TGTGCCAGCAGTGTTGGTCCGCGAGAAAAACTGTTTTTT.

The chain couples TRBV5-6 to TRBJ2-1; TRBD1 agrees at 7 bases. V dropped 4 bases and J dropped 6; count of bases not matched to a gene: 13. Germline values: CDR1 SGHDT, CDR2 YYEEEE. This CDR3 contains 16 residues. The CDR3: CASSPQTGNVGNEQFF. In DNA form, the CDR3 reads TGTGCCAGCAGCCCCCAGACAGGGAACGTTGGCAATGAGCAGTTCTTC. The entire variable domain, with the rest obtained from reference TRBV5-6 and TRBJ2-1, is as follows: DAGVTQSPTHLIKTRGQQVTLRCSPKSGHDTVSWYQQALGQGPQFIFQYYEEEERQRGNFPDRFSGHQFPNYSSELNVNALLLGDSALYLCASSPQTGNVGNEQFFGPGTRLTVL.

This clone was counted a few times. The rearrangement uses TRBV24-1 and TRBJ2-2; D might be TRBD1 (6 bases). Deletions cut 9 bases from V and 2 bases from J, with 12 bases between. The CDR3 runs to 14 residues. Looked up from germline, CDR1 is KGHDR and CDR2 is SFDVKD. For the CDR3, the DNA is TGTGCCACCTCGACAGGATATAACACCGGGGAGCTGTTTTTT. Translated, it gives CATSTGYNTGELFF.

With regard to this clone: Other DNA sequences within the sample encode an identical CDR3. The rearrangement uses TRBV5-1 and TRBJ1-6; D remains unclear. V lost 1 base, J lost 7 bases, and 6 bases lay in between. This CDR3 contains 13 residues. Germline V gives CDR1 SGHRS, CDR2 YFSETQ. The CDR3 DNA is TGCGCCAGCAGCTTGTTAGAGAATTCACCCCTCCACTTT. This encodes CASSLLENSPLHF. The full variable domain, its missing parts supplied by reference TRBV5-1 and TRBJ1-6, is KAGVTQTPRYLIKTRGQQVTLSCSPISGHRSVSWYQQTPGQGLQFLFEYFSETQRNKGNFPGRFSGRQFSNSRSEMNVSTLELGDSALYLCASSLLENSPLHFGNGTRLTVT.

This chain connects TRBV6-5 to TRBJ2-5; D remains unclear. V lost 0 bases to trimming and J lost 0 bases, with 11 bases between them. The CDR3 contains 16 residues. Germline CDR1 is MNHEY and CDR2 is SVGAGI. CDR3 sequence: CASSYSKSRYQETQYF. The CDR3 nucleotides are TGTGCCAGCAGTTACTCGAAGAGTCGGTACCAAGAGACCCAGTACTTC.

This clone was observed many times. V and J are TRBV18 and TRBJ2-3; D uncertain. Germline V CDR1 and CDR2: KGHSH, LQKENI. Trimming cost V 2 bases and J 1 base, with 10 bases left between them. This CDR3 is 15 amino acids long. In DNA form, the CDR3 reads TGTGCCAGCTCACCAGCGGCTTCTCGCACAGATACGCAGTATTTT. Amino acid sequence: CASSPAASRTDTQYF.

CDR3 amino acids: CASRPHAGGEQYV. In DNA form, the CDR3 reads TGTGCCAGCAGACCACACGCGGGAGGCGAGCAGTACGTC. The chain combines TRBV14 with TRBJ2-7, with 8 positions matching TRBD2. In germline, CDR1 is SGHDN, CDR2 FVKESK. Trimming cost V 6 bases and J 6 bases; bases outside gene matches: 7. The CDR3 spans 13 residues.

The rearrangement links TRBV28 to TRBJ2-6; D remains ambiguous. CDR1 is MDHEN and CDR2 is SYDVKM in the germline V gene. The CDR3 spans 15 residues. V lost 6 bases and J 4 bases, leaving 13 bases between the germline ends. The CDR3 DNA is TGTGCCAGCAGACCTCACGAAGCGGGGGCCAACGTCCTGACTTTC. Amino acid sequence: CASRPHEAGANVLTF.

This clone turned up a few times. The V call is TRBV18, the J call TRBJ1-1; TRBD1 might be the D (5 bases). The CDR3 contains 15 residues. CDR1 is KGHSH, CDR2 LQKENI, per germline. The ends were cut back, 2 bases at V and 6 bases at J, with 16 bases in the middle. CDR3 residues: CASSPIDAGLAEAFF. CDR3 sequence (DNA): TGTGCCAGCTCACCAATAGATGCGGGGCTCGCTGAAGCTTTCTTT. Drawing the rest from reference TRBV18 and TRBJ1-1, the complete variable domain is NAGVMQNPRHLVRRRGQEARLRCSPMKGHSHVYWYRQLPEEGLKFMVYLQKENIIDESGMPKERFSAEFPKEGPSILRIQQVVRGDSAAYFCASSPIDAGLAEAFFGQGTRLTVV.

The V gene is TRBV2, the J gene TRBJ2-1, with TRBD2 matching 7 bases. The germline CDR1 and CDR2 sequences are SNHLY and FYNNEI. This CDR3 spans 12 amino acids. V was pared by 8 bases and J by 7 bases, with 5 bases of the junction left unmatched. This chain's CDR3 is CASRLAGNEQFF. In nucleotides, the CDR3 is TGTGCCAGCCGTTTAGCGGGTAATGAGCAGTTCTTC.

The chain links TRBV5-1 to TRBJ2-1, with 8 nucleotides matching TRBD2. The germline V gene has CDR1 SGHRS and CDR2 YFSETQ. Trimming took 3 bases from V and 10 from J; bases not matched to a gene: 9. This CDR3 comprises 14 residues. The CDR3 here is CASSWGLGAGEQFF. In DNA, the CDR3 is TGCGCCAGCAGCTGGGGACTAGGTGCGGGGGAGCAGTTCTTC.

Concerning this clone itself: A read error may be the cause here, since a much bigger clone is one base away. The chain employs TRBV18 and TRBJ1-5; the match to TRBD1 covers 10 bases. CDR1 and CDR2 (germline): KGHSH, LQKENI. The ends lost 3 bases at V and 5 bases at J; junction bases unmatched: 4. CDR3 length equals 15 residues. This CDR3 reads CASSPDRGGYQPQHF. The CDR3 DNA follows: TGTGCCAGCTCACCGGACAGGGGGGGCTATCAGCCCCAGCATTTT.

The rearrangement joins TRBV25-1 to TRBJ1-4; weak D call: TRBD1 (5 bases). This CDR3 region has 15 residues. Trimming removed 7 bases from V and 3 bases from J, with 15 bases in between. Germline CDR1 is MGHDK and CDR2 is SYGVNS. For the CDR3, the DNA is TGTGCCAGCACGCGCAGTCAGGGATCTAATGAAAAACTGTTTTTT. Amino acid sequence: CASTRSQGSNEKLFF.

This chain joins TRBV6-5 and TRBJ2-7; 12 bases are a match to TRBD2. The CDR3 extends over 15 amino acids. Trimming removed 6 bases from V and 1 base from J; junction bases left unmatched: 4. Per germline, CDR1 MNHEY and CDR2 SVGAGI. CDR3 nucleotide sequence: TGTGCCAGCAGACCACTAGCGGGGGGATCCTACGAGCAGTACGTC. This gives the protein CASRPLAGGSYEQYV.

The V and J genes are TRBV6-5 and TRBJ2-7, with D uncertain. The CDR3 has 12 residues. V lost 6 bases to trimming and J lost 3 bases, with 9 bases between them. In germline, CDR1 is MNHEY, CDR2 SVGAGI. CDR3 nucleotides: TGTGCCAGCAGACGTACAGACTACGAGCAGTACTTC. Translation gives CASRRTDYEQYF.

The rearrangement links TRBV4-1 to TRBJ1-4; unclear D gene. The V and J ends lost 0 bases and 8 bases respectively, with 16 bases between them. The length of the CDR3 is 16 residues. Germline V gives CDR1 MGHRA, CDR2 YSYEKL. CDR3 residues: CASSQEVASVEEKLFF. The CDR3 nucleotides are TGCGCCAGCAGCCAAGAGGTCGCGTCGGTGGAGGAAAAACTGTTTTTT.

The rearrangement uses TRBV14 and TRBJ2-2; no clear D. The CDR3 is 15 residues long. Per the germline V gene, CDR1 is SGHDN and CDR2 is FVKESK. The ends were cut back, 2 bases at V and 1 base at J, with 8 bases in the middle. Here the CDR3 reads CASSQFQQNTGELFF. The CDR3 DNA sequence: TGTGCCAGCAGCCAATTCCAACAGAACACCGGGGAGCTGTTTTTT. The variable domain in full, completed from reference TRBV14 and TRBJ2-2, reads EAGVTQFPSHSVIEKGQTVTLRCDPISGHDNLYWYRRVMGKEIKFLLHFVKESKQDESGMPNNRFLAERTGGTYSTLKVQPAELEDSGVYFCASSQFQQNTGELFFGEGSRLTVL.

A single count supports this clone. The V gene is TRBV19, the J gene TRBJ2-2; the match to TRBD2 covers 9 bases. The CDR3 is 18 amino acids. Germline assignment: CDR1 LNHDA and CDR2 SQIVND (reference sequence). J gave up 4 bases and V 7 bases, and 16 bases lay outside the gene matches. CDR3 sequence reads: CASNDGTSFGRGTGELFF. CDR3 coding DNA: TGTGCCAGTAACGATGGGACTAGCTTTGGTAGGGGCACCGGGGAGCTGTTTTTT.

The rearrangement links TRBV5-1 to TRBJ2-3, with 10 nucleotides matching TRBD2. The ends lost 3 bases at V and 4 bases at J; junction bases unmatched: 8. Germline V gene data show CDR1 as SGHRS and CDR2 as YFSETQ. The CDR3 covers 16 residues. CDR3 residues: CASSSYLAGVADTQYF. The CDR3 DNA is TGCGCCAGCAGCTCATATCTAGCGGGGGTTGCAGATACGCAGTATTTT.

J is TRBJ2-3 and V is TRBV19; perhaps TRBD1 as D (6 bases). Looked up from germline, CDR1 is LNHDA and CDR2 is SQIVND (reference sequence). CDR3 length: 14 amino acids. Trimming pared 4 bases from V and 2 bases from J, leaving 10 bases between. In DNA, the CDR3 is TGTGCCAGTAGTACCCACAGGGTCACAGATACGCAGTATTTT. This encodes CASSTHRVTDTQYF.